This paragraph covers one TCR beta chain sequence. This specimen comes from a study of blood T cell repertoires in COVID-19. J lost 3 bases, V lost 8 bases, and 6 bases had no gene match. CDR1 SGHTA and CDR2 FQGTGA come from the germline V gene. CDR3 length: 14 amino acids. Assay: immunoSEQ multiplex PCR; the TCRdb copy retains only in-frame clones and omits some. The sample consists of 120,000 to 150,000 clones, more than 70% of them appearing once. This receptor was identified in a human donor in a cohort sampled during active COVID-19. Sequenced: peripheral blood. The V gene is TRBV7-3, the J gene TRBJ2-2; 7 nucleotides line up with TRBD1. CDR3 sequence (DNA): TGTGCCAGCCAAAGGGGGCGCGACACCGGGGAGCTGTTTTTT. It translates to CASQRGRDTGELFF.